This record covers a single T cell receptor beta chain. The germline CDR1 and CDR2 sequences are SNHLY and FYNNEI. Trimming cost V 6 bases and J 7 bases; bases outside gene matches: 6. The CDR3 runs 14 residues. The sample is drawn from a study of blood T cell repertoires in COVID-19. Looking at the study overall: Samples came from the United States, Italy and Spain, spanning acute and convalescent COVID-19.

The method was immunoSEQ multiplex PCR; TCRdb's version includes in-frame clones alone and lacks a portion of them. The table lists about 160,000 clones, more than 60% of them singletons. This TCR was recovered from a man aged 65 to 85 with acute or convalescent COVID-19. This rearrangement joins TRBV2 to TRBJ1-6; 7 nucleotides line up with TRBD1. Material for sequencing was peripheral blood. CDR3 amino acids: CASRAGTVNSPLHF. CDR3 DNA: TGTGCCAGCAGAGCCGGGACAGTCAATTCACCCCTCCACTTT.